The 23 T cell receptor beta chains in this list originate from one sample, sequenced in a study of T cell responses to AZD1222 COVID-19 vaccine. Data came from immunoSEQ multiplex PCR; TCRdb stores just in-frame clones and leaves some out. The sample yields fewer than 130,000 clones, about 85% seen once. Sequencing was performed on peripheral blood, taken 28 days after the second AZD1222 dose. All receptors derive from an adult who received the AZD1222 COVID-19 vaccine.

This clone was counted a single time. The chain employs TRBV7-2 and TRBJ2-2, with D possibly matching TRBD2 (6 bases). V was trimmed by 1 base and J by 3 bases, leaving 15 bases between them. The CDR3 has 17 amino acids. Germline lookup yields CDR1 SGHTA and CDR2 FQGNSA. Here the CDR3 DNA reads TGTGCCAGCAGCTTAGGATACTCGCGGGGTTACACCGGGGAGCTGTTTTTT. It specifies CASSLGYSRGYTGELFF.

The chain combines TRBV25-1 with TRBJ1-5; 8 nucleotides match TRBD1. This CDR3 region has 18 residues. Germline CDR1 and CDR2: MGHDK and SYGVNS. Trimming cost V 1 base and J 2 bases; bases outside gene matches: 10. CDR3 sequence (DNA): TGTGCCAGCAGTGAATTCGACAGGGGTAGAAATCGCAATCAGCCCCAGCATTTT. Encoded protein: CASSEFDRGRNRNQPQHF.

The chain joins TRBV11-3 to TRBJ2-3, with 7 bases fitting TRBD2. Germline CDR1 SGHNT, CDR2 YENEEA. V shed 1 base and J 5 bases; nucleotides not matched to a gene: 3. The CDR3 extends over 14 amino acids. This CDR3 reads CASSLGGSGDTQYF. Written as DNA, the CDR3 is TGTGCCAGCAGCTTAGGCGGGAGTGGAGATACGCAGTATTTT.

This clone has just a few counts. CDR3 region: CASSLDSNQPQHF. The CDR3 nucleotides are TGTGCCAGCAGCTTAGATAGCAATCAGCCCCAGCATTTT. The chain uses TRBV7-9 and TRBJ1-5, with D unclear. V was cut by 1 base and J by 0 bases, with 1 base left in between. CDR1 and CDR2 (germline): SEHNR, FQNEAQ (reference sequence). The CDR3 extends over 13 amino acids. Drawing the rest from reference TRBV7-9 and TRBJ1-5, the complete variable domain is DTGVSQNPRHKITKRGQNVTFRCDPISEHNRLYWYRQTLGQGPEFLTYFQNEAQLEKSRLLSDRFSAERPKGSFSTLEIQRTEQGDSAMYLCASSLDSNQPQHFGDGTRLSIL.

V usage is TRBV9 and J usage is TRBJ2-7; D tentatively fits TRBD1 or TRBD2 (6 bases each). Germline V gives CDR1 SGDLS, CDR2 YYNGEE. Trimming cost V 4 bases and J 0 bases, with 17 bases left between them. The CDR3 contains 16 residues. The CDR3 bases are TGTGCCAGCAGCCCCCAGGGGATGGGGGGCTCCTACGAGCAGTACTTC. Its protein product is CASSPQGMGGSYEQYF.

This chain joins TRBV5-1 and TRBJ2-5; 8 positions agree with TRBD2. This CDR3 contains 14 residues. Germline-derived CDR1 and CDR2 are SGHRS and YFSETQ. The V gene end was trimmed by 1 base and the J gene end by 3 bases; junction bases not matched to a gene: 2. CDR3 region: CASSLPGGKETQYF. CDR3 bases: TGCGCCAGCAGCTTGCCGGGAGGGAAAGAGACCCAGTACTTC.

The rearrangement joins TRBV28 to TRBJ1-4, with a tentative D call TRBD1 (5 bases). The length of the CDR3 is 14 residues. V was clipped by 5 bases and J by 7 bases, with 14 bases between them. Per germline, CDR1 MDHEN and CDR2 SYDVKM. This chain's CDR3 is CASSPPGGLEKLFF. The CDR3 region has the DNA TGTGCCAGCAGTCCCCCGGGGGGTCTTGAAAAACTGTTTTTT. The full variable domain, with the rest looked up from reference TRBV28 and TRBJ1-4, is DVKVTQSSRYLVKRTGEKVFLECVQDMDHENMFWYRQDPGLGLRLIYFSYDVKMKEKGDIPEGYSVSREKKERFSLILESASTNQTSMYLCASSPPGGLEKLFFGSGTQLSVL.

The V call is TRBV4-3, the J call TRBJ2-7; D tentatively reads TRBD1 or TRBD2 (5 bases each). The CDR3 length is 16 residues. Trimming removed 3 bases from V and 3 bases from J, with 18 bases in between. From germline, CDR1 is LGHNA and CDR2 YSLEER. CDR3 protein: CASSHTRDPRDYEQYF. The CDR3, as DNA: TGCGCCAGCAGCCACACCCGGGACCCTCGAGACTACGAGCAGTACTTC.

The V gene is TRBV18, the J gene TRBJ2-1; the match to TRBD1 covers 9 bases. The CDR3 is 16 residues long. Germline V gene data show CDR1 as KGHSH and CDR2 as LQKENI. V lost 2 bases and J lost 10; bases outside the gene matches: 12. CDR3 DNA: TGTGCCAGCTCACCATGGGGACAGGGACCTCCTACCGAGCAGTTCTTC. Protein product: CASSPWGQGPPTEQFF.

This clone was observed once. This chain links TRBV9 with TRBJ2-3, with a weak D call TRBD2 (6 bases). V was shortened by 0 bases and J by 4 bases, with 12 bases between the two germline ends. Germline CDR1 is SGDLS and CDR2 is YYNGEE. The CDR3 covers 15 residues. In nucleotides, the CDR3 is TGTGCCAGCAGCGTAGTCGGGAGTCCGGCAGATACGCAGTATTTT. It is translated as CASSVVGSPADTQYF.

The chain employs TRBV5-1 and TRBJ2-1, with TRBD1 matching over 7 bases. Unmatched junction bases numbered 26, after V lost 4 bases and J lost 10 bases. The CDR3 loop spans 19 amino acids. The V gene's germline CDR1 is SGHRS and CDR2 YFSETQ. The CDR3 nucleotides read TGCGCCAGCAGCCCTGGCCTCTCGACAGGGACCGGGACCAGGGGCGAGCAGTTCTTC. Amino acid sequence: CASSPGLSTGTGTRGEQFF.

J is TRBJ1-1 and V is TRBV10-3; D is perhaps TRBD1 (6 bases). This CDR3 contains 14 residues. V was trimmed by 6 bases and J by 0 bases, leaving 11 bases between them. The germline CDR1 and CDR2 sequences are ENHRY and SYGVKD. CDR3 region: CAISEQGMNTEAFF. The CDR3 DNA reads TGTGCCATCAGCGAACAGGGTATGAACACTGAAGCTTTCTTT.

The chain is built from TRBV6-5 and TRBJ1-5, with TRBD1 identical over 7 bases. Trimming removed 4 bases from V and 5 bases from J; junction bases left unmatched: 5. CDR1 is MNHEY and CDR2 is SVGAGI in the germline V gene. This CDR3 contains 14 residues. CDR3 sequence: CASSSSDRDQPQHF. CDR3 coding DNA: TGTGCCAGCAGTTCTTCCGACAGGGATCAGCCCCAGCATTTT.

In its sample, this clone was seen once. The genes are TRBV19 and TRBJ1-6; 7 positions match TRBD1. Germline assignment: CDR1 LNHDA and CDR2 SQIVND (reference sequence). Trimming took 3 bases from V and 7 from J; bases not matched to a gene: 0. The CDR3 sequence is 13 residues long. CDR3 coding DNA: TGTGCCAGTAGTATGGGACAGAATTCACCCCTCCACTTT. As protein: CASSMGQNSPLHF.

V gene TRBV7-8 combines with J gene TRBJ2-7; 8 nucleotides line up with TRBD2. Losses at the gene ends were 0 bases for V and 0 bases for J; bases not matched to a gene: 10. The CDR3 extends over 18 amino acids. From germline, CDR1 is SGHVS and CDR2 FQNEAQ. CDR3 protein: CASSLAQLAAISSYEQYF. CDR3 nucleotides: TGTGCCAGCAGCTTAGCGCAACTAGCGGCAATAAGCTCCTACGAGCAGTACTTC.

V is TRBV24-1 and J is TRBJ2-3; 8 bases fit TRBD2. This CDR3 is built from 16 residues. Germline assignment: CDR1 KGHDR and CDR2 SFDVKD. Trimming removed 0 bases from V and 5 bases from J; junction bases left unmatched: 6. CDR3 in amino acids: CATSDLSGSGKDTQYF. Here the CDR3 DNA reads TGTGCCACCAGTGATTTGAGCGGGAGTGGTAAAGATACGCAGTATTTT.

J is TRBJ1-5 and V is TRBV19; tentatively, D is TRBD1 (5 bases). Germline-derived CDR1 and CDR2 are LNHDA and SQIVND (reference sequence). V lost 8 bases, J lost 2 bases, and 16 bases lay in between. The CDR3 has 15 amino acids. CDR3 coding DNA: TGTGCCAGTCAGCGGACACCGGCAGGCAATCAGCCCCAGCATTTT. Encoded protein: CASQRTPAGNQPQHF.

This sequence joins TRBV6-2 or TRBV6-3 and TRBJ2-7; 10 bases match TRBD2. V shed 0 bases, J shed 6 bases, and the junction held 5 bases outside the gene matches. CDR3 length: 15 amino acids. Germline loops: CDR1 MNHEY, CDR2 SVGEGT. In DNA, the CDR3 is TGTGCCAGCAGTTACTCTGCTAGCGGGAGTGGCGAGCAGTACTTC. As protein: CASSYSASGSGEQYF.

The chain couples TRBV5-5 to TRBJ2-7, with D perhaps TRBD1 (6 bases). With 5 bases removed from V and 5 bases from J, the gap between germline ends came to 17 bases. Germline CDR1 reads SGHKS; CDR2 reads YYEKEE (reference sequence). The CDR3 is made up of 14 amino acids. CDR3 nucleotide sequence: TGTGCCAGCAGTATGACAGGCTACTTTAACGAGCAGTACTTC. As protein: CASSMTGYFNEQYF.

The J gene is TRBJ1-6, the V gene TRBV4-1; D is undetermined. There are 17 residues in the CDR3. Germline lookup yields CDR1 MGHRA and CDR2 YSYEKL. V lost 0 bases, J lost 4 bases, and 13 bases lay in between. The CDR3 bases are TGCGCCAGCAGCCAAGAAGGGATCTTACCGTATAATTCACCCCTCCACTTT. Amino acids: CASSQEGILPYNSPLHF.

The chain joins TRBV10-1 to TRBJ2-1, with D unclear. V lost 4 bases to trimming and J lost 1 base, with 8 bases between them. Germline V CDR1 and CDR2: WNHNN, SYGVQD (reference sequence). This CDR3 region has 14 residues. CDR3 sequence (DNA): TGCGCCAGCAGTGGGGGTCCATCCTACAATGAGCAGTTCTTC. It codes for CASSGGPSYNEQFF.

This clone was detected only once. This rearrangement joins TRBV7-2 to TRBJ1-2, with 10 bases matching TRBD1. V lost 5 bases, J lost 4 bases, and 7 bases stayed unmatched. This CDR3 region has 15 residues. Germline V gene data show CDR1 as SGHTA and CDR2 as FQGNSA. The CDR3 spells CASSAGTGVFYGYTF. DNA for the CDR3: TGTGCCAGCAGCGCCGGGACAGGGGTTTTCTATGGCTACACCTTC.

This chain joins TRBV19 and TRBJ1-2; no definite D call. Between the trimmed V and J ends, which lost 8 bases and 0 bases, there was a span of 7 bases. Germline-derived CDR1 and CDR2 are LNHDA and SQIVND (reference sequence). CDR3 length equals 12 residues. Written as DNA, the CDR3 is TGTGCCAGTTCGGTCTCTAACTATGGCTACACCTTC. Protein product: CASSVSNYGYTF. Based on the CDR3 plus reference TRBV19 and TRBJ1-2, the full variable domain is DGGITQSPKYLFRKEGQNVTLSCEQNLNHDAMYWYRQDPGQGLRLIYYSQIVNDFQKGDIAEGYSVSREKKESFPLTVTSAQKNPTAFYLCASSVSNYGYTFGSGTRLTVV.